This T cell receptor beta chain was recorded in a study of T cells in Graves' hyperthyroidism and ophthalmopathy. This clonotype has at least ten counts. TCR beta CDR3 regions were amplified from RNA. The TCR CDR3 first-round RT-PCR relied on the HTBI primer set. TCRdb reprocessed the multiplex PCR reads via MiXCR and lists one record per CDR3 protein. In the table there are 540,000 or so distinct CDR3 sequences, around a sixth of which are singletons. This CDR3 is 13 amino acids long. CDR1 is SQVTM and CDR2 is ANQGSEA in the germline V gene. V lost 4 bases to trimming and J lost 0 bases, with 8 bases between them.

This chain connects TRBV29-1 to TRBJ2-3; possibly TRBD2 for D (6 bases). Sequencing used blood. This receptor was identified in a woman younger than 45 with Graves' hyperthyroidism. CDR3 loop: CSVGLGSTDTQYF. CDR3 sequence (DNA): TGCAGCGTTGGACTAGGGAGCACAGATACGCAGTATTTT.